This T cell receptor (beta chain) is drawn from a study of OX40 agonist ivuxolimab in advanced cancers. At the level of the study: An agonistic anti-OX40 (CD134) antibody, ivuxolimab, was used to treat the patients.

V was shortened by 4 bases and J by 0 bases, with 7 bases between the two germline ends. Germline loops: CDR1 MGHRA, CDR2 YSYEKL. CDR3 length: 14 residues. Repertoires were generated with immunoSEQ multiplex PCR, while TCRdb's copy carries only in-frame clones and drops some. Found here are tens of thousands of clones, more than 75% of them singletons; the top ten hold 20% to 30%. The clonotype comes from an adult with an advanced solid tumor such as melanoma, head and neck, liver or kidney cancer. This chain joins TRBV4-1 and TRBJ2-1; TRBD2 might be the D (6 bases). The sample here was CD4+ or CD8+ T cells sorted from blood, taken in a trial of the OX40 agonist ivuxolimab. The chain's CDR3 is CASSPGSSYNEQFF. Here the CDR3 DNA reads TGCGCCAGCAGCCCCGGGAGCTCCTACAATGAGCAGTTCTTC.